This T cell receptor (beta chain) comes out of a study of blood T cell repertoires in COVID-19. Participants were aged roughly 18 to 100 years from approximately 25 US areas. Allocation to cohorts depended on clinical history reported by the participants. In the 2 weeks before study entry, exposed participants met a COVID-19 case, which was PCR-confirmed or clinician-diagnosed. Germline assignment: CDR1 SGHRS and CDR2 YFSETQ. Trimming took 5 bases from V and 5 from J, leaving 14 bases between them. The CDR3 has 14 amino acids. In the authors' workflow: Scientists estimated how many nucleated cells there were by amplifying reference gene primers. Clones were sequenced by immunoSEQ multiplex PCR, and TCRdb holds only the in-frame ones, with some missing. The DNA was the basis for D and trimming; V, J and clone size are from that table. Of about 270,000 clones listed, 75% to 95% are singletons.

The source material was PBMCs or T cells enriched from blood (not recorded which). This TCR was sampled from a middle-aged man who had been exposed to COVID-19. The chain combines TRBV5-1 with TRBJ2-4; D is possibly TRBD1 (6 bases). The CDR3 DNA sequence: TGCGCCAGCAGACCCCAGGGGCGCCAAAACATTCAGTACTTC. Amino acid sequence: CASRPQGRQNIQYF.